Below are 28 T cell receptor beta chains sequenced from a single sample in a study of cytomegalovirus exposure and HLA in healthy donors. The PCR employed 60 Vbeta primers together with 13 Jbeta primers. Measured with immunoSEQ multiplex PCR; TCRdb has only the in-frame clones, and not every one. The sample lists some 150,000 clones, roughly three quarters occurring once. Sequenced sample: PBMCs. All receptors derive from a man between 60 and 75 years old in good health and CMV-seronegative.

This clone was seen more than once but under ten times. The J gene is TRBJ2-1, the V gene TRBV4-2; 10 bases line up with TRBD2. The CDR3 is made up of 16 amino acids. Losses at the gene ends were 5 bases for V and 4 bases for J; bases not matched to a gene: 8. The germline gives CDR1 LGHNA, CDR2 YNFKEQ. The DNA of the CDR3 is TGTGCCAGCAGCGAACGTAGCGGGGGGCGATACAATGAGCAGTTCTTC. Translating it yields CASSERSGGRYNEQFF.

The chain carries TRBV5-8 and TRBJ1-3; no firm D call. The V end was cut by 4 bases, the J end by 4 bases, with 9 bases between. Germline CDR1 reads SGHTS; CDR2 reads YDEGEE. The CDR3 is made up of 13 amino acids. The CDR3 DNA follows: TGTGCCAGCAGCCGCAGGCAGGGAAACACCATATATTTT. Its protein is CASSRRQGNTIYF.

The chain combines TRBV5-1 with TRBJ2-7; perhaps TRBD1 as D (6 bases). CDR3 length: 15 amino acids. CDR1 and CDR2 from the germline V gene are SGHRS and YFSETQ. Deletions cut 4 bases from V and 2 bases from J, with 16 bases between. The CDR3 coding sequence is TGCGCCAGCAGCGAACAGGGTCCGGGTCCCTACGAGCAGTACTTC. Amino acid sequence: CASSEQGPGPYEQYF.

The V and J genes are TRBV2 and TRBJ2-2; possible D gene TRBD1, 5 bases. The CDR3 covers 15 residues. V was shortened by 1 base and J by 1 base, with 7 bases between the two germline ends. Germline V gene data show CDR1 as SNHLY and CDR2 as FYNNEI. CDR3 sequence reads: CASSEVTGNTGELFF. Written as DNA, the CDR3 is TGTGCCAGCAGTGAAGTAACAGGGAACACCGGGGAGCTGTTTTTT.

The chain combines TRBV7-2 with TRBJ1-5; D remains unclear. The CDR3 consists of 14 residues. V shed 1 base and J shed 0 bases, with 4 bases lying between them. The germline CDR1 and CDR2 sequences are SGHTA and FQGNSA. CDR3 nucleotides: TGTGCCAGCAGCTTAGTGGCTAGCAATCAGCCCCAGCATTTT. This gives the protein CASSLVASNQPQHF. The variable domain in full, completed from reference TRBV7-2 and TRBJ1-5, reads GAGVSQSPSNKVTEKGKDVELRCDPISGHTALYWYRQSLGQGLEFLIYFQGNSAPDKSGLPSDRFSAERTGGSVSTLTIQRTQQEDSAVYLCASSLVASNQPQHFGDGTRLSIL.

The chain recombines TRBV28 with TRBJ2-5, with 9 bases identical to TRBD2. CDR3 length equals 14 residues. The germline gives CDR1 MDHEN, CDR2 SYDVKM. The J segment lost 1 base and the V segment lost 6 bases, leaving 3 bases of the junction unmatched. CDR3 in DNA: TGTGCCAGCAGGGGGACTAGCCCCCAAGAGACCCAGTACTTC. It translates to CASRGTSPQETQYF.

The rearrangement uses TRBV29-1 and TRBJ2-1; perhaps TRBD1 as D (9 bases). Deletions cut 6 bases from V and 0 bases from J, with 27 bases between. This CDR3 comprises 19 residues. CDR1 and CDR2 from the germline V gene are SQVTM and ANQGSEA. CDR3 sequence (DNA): TGCAGCGTCGGGACAGGGTCTGCTAGCGGGTTGAGCTCCTACAATGAGCAGTTCTTC. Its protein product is CSVGTGSASGLSSYNEQFF.

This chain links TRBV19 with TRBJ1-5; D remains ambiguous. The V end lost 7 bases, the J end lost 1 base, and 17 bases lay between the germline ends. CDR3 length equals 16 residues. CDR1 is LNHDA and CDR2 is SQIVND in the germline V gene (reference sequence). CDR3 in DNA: TGTGCCAGTACCTCGAGTAGGATGGGCAGCAATCAGCCCCAGCATTTT. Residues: CASTSSRMGSNQPQHF.

CDR3 DNA sequence: TGTGCCAGCTCACCAGTCCAGGGCAACTACGAGCAGTACTTC. This gives the protein CASSPVQGNYEQYF. The chain employs TRBV18 and TRBJ2-7, with D perhaps matching TRBD1 (5 bases). The CDR3 length is 14 residues. CDR1 KGHSH and CDR2 LQKENI come from the germline V gene. V was clipped by 2 bases and J by 3 bases, with 11 bases between them.

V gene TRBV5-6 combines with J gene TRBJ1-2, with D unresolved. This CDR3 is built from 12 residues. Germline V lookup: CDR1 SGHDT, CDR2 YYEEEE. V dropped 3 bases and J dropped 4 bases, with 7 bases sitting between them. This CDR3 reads CASSSEPYGYTF. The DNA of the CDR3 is TGTGCCAGCAGCTCAGAACCCTATGGCTACACCTTC.

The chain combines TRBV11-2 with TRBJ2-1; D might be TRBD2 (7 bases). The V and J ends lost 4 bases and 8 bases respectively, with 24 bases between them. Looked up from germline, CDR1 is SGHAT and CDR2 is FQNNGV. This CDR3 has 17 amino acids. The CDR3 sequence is CASSSTVGGAERDEQFF. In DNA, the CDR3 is TGTGCCAGCAGCTCAACCGTGGGGGGGGCGGAGAGGGATGAGCAGTTCTTC.

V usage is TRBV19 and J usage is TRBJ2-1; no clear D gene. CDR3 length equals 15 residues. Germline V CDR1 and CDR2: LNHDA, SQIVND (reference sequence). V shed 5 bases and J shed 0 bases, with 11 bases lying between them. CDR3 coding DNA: TGTGCCAGTAGTCCTCCCATGAGCTCCTACAATGAGCAGTTCTTC. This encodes CASSPPMSSYNEQFF.

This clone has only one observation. The DNA of the CDR3 is TGTGCCAGCAGCAGAGGGGGCAGGGGAACCTACGAGCAGTACTTC. The encoded protein is CASSRGGRGTYEQYF. The chain joins TRBV6-5 to TRBJ2-7; 7 bases align to TRBD1. CDR1 and CDR2 (germline): MNHEY, SVGAGI. With 6 bases clipped from V and 2 bases from J, the junction kept 10 bases outside the gene matches. There are 15 residues in the CDR3.

Here the CDR3 reads CASSNLANSYNEQFF. DNA of the CDR3: TGTGCCAGTAGTAACCTAGCTAACTCCTACAATGAGCAGTTCTTC. The chain carries TRBV19 and TRBJ2-1, with TRBD2 as a possible D gene (5 bases). There are 15 residues in the CDR3. From germline, CDR1 is LNHDA and CDR2 SQIVND (reference sequence). V dropped 4 bases and J dropped 0 bases, with 10 bases sitting between them. Full variable domain (outside the CDR3, taken from reference TRBV19 and TRBJ2-1): DGGITQSPKYLFRKEGQNVTLSCEQNLNHDAMYWYRQDPGQGLRLIYYSQIVNDFQKGDIAEGYSVSREKKESFPLTVTSAQKNPTAFYLCASSNLANSYNEQFFGPGTRLTVL.

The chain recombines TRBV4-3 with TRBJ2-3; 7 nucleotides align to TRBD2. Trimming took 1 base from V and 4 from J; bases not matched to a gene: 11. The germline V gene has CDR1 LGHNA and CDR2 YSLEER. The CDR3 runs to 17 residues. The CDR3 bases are TGCGCCAGCAGCCAAGCTGGGGGGGAGGGCCGAGCAGATACGCAGTATTTT. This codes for CASSQAGGEGRADTQYF.

In DNA form, the CDR3 reads TGTGCCTGGAGTGAGTTAGGAGCTAATGAGCAGTTCTTC. The encoded protein is CAWSELGANEQFF. The chain uses TRBV30 and TRBJ2-1; D unresolved. The CDR3 has 13 residues. Trimming cost V 1 base and J 7 bases, with 11 bases left between them. Germline loops: CDR1 GTSNPN, CDR2 SVGIG (reference sequence).

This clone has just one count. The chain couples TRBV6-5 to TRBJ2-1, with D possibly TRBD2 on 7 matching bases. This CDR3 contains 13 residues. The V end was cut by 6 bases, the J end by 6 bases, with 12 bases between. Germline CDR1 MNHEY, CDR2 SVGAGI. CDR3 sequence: CASRIGGGNEQFF. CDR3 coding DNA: TGTGCCAGCAGGATAGGGGGGGGCAATGAGCAGTTCTTC.

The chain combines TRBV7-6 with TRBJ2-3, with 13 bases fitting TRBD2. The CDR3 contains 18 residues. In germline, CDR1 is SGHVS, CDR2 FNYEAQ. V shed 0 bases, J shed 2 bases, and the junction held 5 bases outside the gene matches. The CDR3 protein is CASSLAGTSGGVTDTQYF. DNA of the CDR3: TGTGCCAGCAGCTTAGCGGGAACTAGCGGGGGGGTCACAGATACGCAGTATTTT.

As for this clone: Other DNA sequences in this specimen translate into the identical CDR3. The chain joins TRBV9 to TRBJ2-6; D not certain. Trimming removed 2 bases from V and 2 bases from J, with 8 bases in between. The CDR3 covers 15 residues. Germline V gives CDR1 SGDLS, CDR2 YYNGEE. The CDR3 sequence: CASSVGLPGANVLTF. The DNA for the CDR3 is TGTGCCAGCAGCGTGGGCCTCCCTGGGGCCAACGTCCTGACTTTC.

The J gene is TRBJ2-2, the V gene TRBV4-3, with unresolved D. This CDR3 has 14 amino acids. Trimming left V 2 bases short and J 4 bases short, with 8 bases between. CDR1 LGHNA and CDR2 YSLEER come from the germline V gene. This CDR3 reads CASSQLPGTGELFF. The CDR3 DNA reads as TGCGCCAGCAGCCAATTACCGGGCACCGGGGAGCTGTTTTTT.

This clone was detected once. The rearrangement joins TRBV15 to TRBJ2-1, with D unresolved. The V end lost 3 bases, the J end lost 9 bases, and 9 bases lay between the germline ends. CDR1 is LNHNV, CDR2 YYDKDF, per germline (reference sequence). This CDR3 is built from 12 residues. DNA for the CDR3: TGTGCCACCAGCAGCGTGGGCGCTGAGCAGTTCTTC. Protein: CATSSVGAEQFF. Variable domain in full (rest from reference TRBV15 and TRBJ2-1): DAMVIQNPRYQVTQFGKPVTLSCSQTLNHNVMYWYQQKSSQAPKLLFHYYDKDFNNEADTPDNFQSRRPNTSFCFLDIRSPGLGDTAMYLCATSSVGAEQFFGPGTRLTVL.

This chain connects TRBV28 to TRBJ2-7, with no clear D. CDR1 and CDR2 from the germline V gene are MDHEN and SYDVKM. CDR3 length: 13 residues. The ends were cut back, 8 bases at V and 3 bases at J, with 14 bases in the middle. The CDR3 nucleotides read TGTGCCAGCGAGACTCCGGGTAACTACGAGCAGTACTTC. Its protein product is CASETPGNYEQYF.

CDR3: CAWSQGAGETQYF. The CDR3 DNA reads as TGTGCCTGGAGTCAGGGGGCCGGGGAGACCCAGTACTTC. The chain has TRBV30 and TRBJ2-5; 8 bases are a match to TRBD1. Germline V CDR1 and CDR2: GTSNPN, SVGIG (reference sequence). This CDR3 spans 13 amino acids. The J segment lost 5 bases and the V segment lost 2 bases, leaving 4 bases of the junction unmatched.

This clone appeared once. The CDR3 here is CAISGQGAEGGNQPQHF. DNA of the CDR3: TGTGCCATCAGTGGACAGGGGGCTGAAGGAGGCAATCAGCCCCAGCATTTT. The chain carries TRBV10-3 and TRBJ1-5; 10 positions match TRBD1. Trimming cost V 4 bases and J 2 bases; bases outside gene matches: 8. The CDR3 extends over 17 amino acids. CDR1 is ENHRY and CDR2 is SYGVKD in the germline V gene.

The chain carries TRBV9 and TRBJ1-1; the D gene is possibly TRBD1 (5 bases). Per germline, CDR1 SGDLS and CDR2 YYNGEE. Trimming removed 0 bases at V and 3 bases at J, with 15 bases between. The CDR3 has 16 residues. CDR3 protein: CASSVDEGRRDTEAFF. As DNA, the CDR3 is TGTGCCAGCAGCGTAGATGAGGGGAGGAGAGACACTGAAGCTTTCTTT.

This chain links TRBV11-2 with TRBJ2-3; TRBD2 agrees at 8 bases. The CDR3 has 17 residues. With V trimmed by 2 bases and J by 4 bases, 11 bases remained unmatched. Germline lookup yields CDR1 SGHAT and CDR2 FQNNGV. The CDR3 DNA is TGTGCCAGCAGCTTACGCCAACAGCGGGAGAGGGCAGATACGCAGTATTTT. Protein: CASSLRQQRERADTQYF.

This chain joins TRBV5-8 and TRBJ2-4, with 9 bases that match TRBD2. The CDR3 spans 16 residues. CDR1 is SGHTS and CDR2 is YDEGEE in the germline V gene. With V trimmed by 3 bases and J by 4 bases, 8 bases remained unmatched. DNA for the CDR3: TGTGCCAGCAGCTACCTAGGTAGCGGGGGAAAAAACATTCAGTACTTC. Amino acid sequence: CASSYLGSGGKNIQYF.

CDR3 amino acids: CASSEGTANTEAFF. The CDR3 nucleotides read TGTGCCAGCAGTGAAGGGACAGCCAACACTGAAGCTTTCTTT. V and J are TRBV2 and TRBJ1-1; perhaps TRBD1 as D (6 bases). The CDR3 length is 14 residues. The germline gives CDR1 SNHLY, CDR2 FYNNEI. V was shortened by 1 base and J by 2 bases, with 8 bases between the two germline ends.